The sequence of this T cell receptor (beta chain) was determined in a study of CD8+ T cells in alopecia areata. Whole-study context: Treated individuals took tofacitinib by mouth, 5 to 10 mg twice daily.

Concerning this clone: Its antigen is unidentified.

After isolation, RNA underwent reverse transcription to generate cDNA as the sequencing template. The repertoire was sequenced with immunoSEQ multiplex PCR; TCRdb's copy has only in-frame clones and lacks some. The table has 130,000 to 150,000 clones, 45% to 60% seen once. Obtained from alopecia areata patients were lesional scalp punch biopsies along with peripheral blood. The study, taken as a whole, reports: Sequencing of scalp samples also captures resident alphabeta T cells of normal skin. Against the mouse data, patients shared TCRs less clearly, possibly for HLA reasons.

Between the trimmed V and J ends, which lost 0 bases and 2 bases, there was a span of 17 bases. CDR3 size: 17 residues. CDR1 and CDR2 from the germline V gene are SGHNT and YYREEE (reference sequence). This sample comprised CD4+ T cells sorted from blood, obtained at week 0. The rearrangement uses TRBV5-4 and TRBJ2-5, with D unresolved. The TCR sequence derives from a human donor with alopecia areata. The CDR3 spells CASSLAVTRVGQETQYF. CDR3 nucleotides: TGTGCCAGCAGCTTGGCCGTTACTCGAGTAGGACAAGAGACCCAGTACTTC.